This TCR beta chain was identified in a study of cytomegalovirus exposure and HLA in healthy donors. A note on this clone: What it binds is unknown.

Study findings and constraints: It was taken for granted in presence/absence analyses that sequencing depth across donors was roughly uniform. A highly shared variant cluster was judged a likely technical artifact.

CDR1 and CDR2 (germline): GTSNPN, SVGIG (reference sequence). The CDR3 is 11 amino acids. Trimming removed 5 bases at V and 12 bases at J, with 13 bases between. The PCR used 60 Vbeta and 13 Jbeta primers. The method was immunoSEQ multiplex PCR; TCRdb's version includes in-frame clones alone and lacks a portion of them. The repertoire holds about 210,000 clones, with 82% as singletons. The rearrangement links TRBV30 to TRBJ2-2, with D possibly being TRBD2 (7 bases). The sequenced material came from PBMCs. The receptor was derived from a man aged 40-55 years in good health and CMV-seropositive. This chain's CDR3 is CAWGLGGQLFF. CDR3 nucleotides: TGTGCCTGGGGACTGGGGGGGCAGCTGTTTTTT.